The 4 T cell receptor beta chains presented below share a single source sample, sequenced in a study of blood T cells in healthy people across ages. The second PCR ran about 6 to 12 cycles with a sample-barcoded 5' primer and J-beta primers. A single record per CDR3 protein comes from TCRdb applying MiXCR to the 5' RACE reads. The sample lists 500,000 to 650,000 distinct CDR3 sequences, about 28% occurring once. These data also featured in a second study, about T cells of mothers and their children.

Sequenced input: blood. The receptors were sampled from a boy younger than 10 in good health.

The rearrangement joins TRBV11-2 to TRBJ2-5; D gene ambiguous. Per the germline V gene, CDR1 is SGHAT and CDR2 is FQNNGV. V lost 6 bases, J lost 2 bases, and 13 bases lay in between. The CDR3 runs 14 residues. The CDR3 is CASSGRRQQETQYF. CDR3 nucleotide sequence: TGTGCCAGCAGTGGTAGAAGGCAGCAAGAGACCCAGTACTTC.

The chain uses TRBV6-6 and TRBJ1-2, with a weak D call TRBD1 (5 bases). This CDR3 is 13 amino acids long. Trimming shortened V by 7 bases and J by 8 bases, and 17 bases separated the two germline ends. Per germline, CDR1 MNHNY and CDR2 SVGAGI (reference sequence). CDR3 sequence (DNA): TGTGCCAGCACCCGGGACGGCCCTCGCGGCTACACCTTC. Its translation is CASTRDGPRGYTF.

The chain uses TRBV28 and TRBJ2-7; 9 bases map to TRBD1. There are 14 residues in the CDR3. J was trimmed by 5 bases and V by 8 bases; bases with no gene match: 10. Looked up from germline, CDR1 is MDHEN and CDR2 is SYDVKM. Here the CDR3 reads CASAPYRGQNEQYF. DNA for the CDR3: TGTGCCAGCGCCCCTTACAGGGGGCAGAACGAGCAGTACTTC. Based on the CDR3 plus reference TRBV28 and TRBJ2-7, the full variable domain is DVKVTQSSRYLVKRTGEKVFLECVQDMDHENMFWYRQDPGLGLRLIYFSYDVKMKEKGDIPEGYSVSREKKERFSLILESASTNQTSMYLCASAPYRGQNEQYFGPGTRLTVT.

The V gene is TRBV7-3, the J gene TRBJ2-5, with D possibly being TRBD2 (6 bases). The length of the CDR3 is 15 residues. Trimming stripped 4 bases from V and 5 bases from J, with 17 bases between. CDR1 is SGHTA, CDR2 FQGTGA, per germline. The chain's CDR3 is CASSSGGGSRETQYF. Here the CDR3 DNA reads TGTGCCAGCAGCTCCGGTGGAGGGTCGAGGGAGACCCAGTACTTC.